The present entry profiles one T cell receptor beta chain with its context. Constant-region reverse primers amplified full-length variable regions, followed by semi-nested Nested Universal Primer A PCR. TCRdb independently ran MiXCR on the 5' RACE reads; one entry per CDR3 protein. Seen here are about 55,000 distinct CDR3 sequences, about a sixth observed once, and the top ten hold under 3%. The receptor was derived from a female donor with breast cancer. What was sequenced was naive CD4+ T cells sorted from blood. Sample subset: naive CD4+ T cells, CD4+CD45RA+CD25-.

The CDR3 coding sequence is TGCGCCAGCAGCTTGTCTAGCGGGATATACAATGAGCAGTTCTTC. It is translated as CASSLSSGIYNEQFF. The chain links TRBV5-1 to TRBJ2-1; 9 bases are a match to TRBD2. Germline CDR1 is SGHRS and CDR2 is YFSETQ. The length of the CDR3 is 15 residues. The V gene end was trimmed by 1 base and the J gene end by 4 bases; junction bases not matched to a gene: 3.